The entry below describes one T cell receptor beta chain. This record belongs to a study of CD8 T cells in Susac syndrome. An input of about 0.5 to 1 ug of RNA was subjected to reverse transcription using random hexamers. Each CDR3 protein gets one entry after TCRdb re-called the immunoSEQ multiplex PCR reads with MiXCR. Of roughly 220,000 distinct CDR3 sequences in the sample, 94% were seen once. Sequences were obtained from CD4+ T cells from PBMCs. The sequence was collected from a human donor with Susac syndrome.

The CDR3, as DNA: TGCAGTGCTAGAAACGATGGGACGGACACCTACGAGCAGTACTTC. Its translation: CSARNDGTDTYEQYF. The chain links TRBV20-1 to TRBJ2-7, with D tentatively TRBD1 or TRBD2 (5 bases each). The germline CDR1 and CDR2 sequences are DFQATT and SNEGSKA (reference sequence). This CDR3 is built from 15 residues. The V end was cut by 2 bases, the J end by 2 bases, with 16 bases between.